Each of the 31 T cell receptor beta chains below was sequenced from the same sample in a study of cytomegalovirus exposure and HLA in healthy donors. PCR primers comprised 60 Vbeta and 13 Jbeta primers. Some clones are missing from TCRdb's copy, which holds only in-frame ones; the method was immunoSEQ multiplex PCR. This sample has roughly 170,000 clones, with 80% found just once. Material for sequencing was PBMCs. The source is a boy between 10 and 17 years old in good health and CMV-seronegative.

Notes on this clone: The sample contains more than one DNA sequence encoding this CDR3. The chain uses TRBV4-2 and TRBJ2-7; 8 nucleotides align to TRBD2. Germline lookup yields CDR1 LGHNA and CDR2 YNFKEQ. This CDR3 is built from 14 residues. The ends lost 1 base at V and 4 bases at J; junction bases unmatched: 3. The CDR3 coding sequence is TGTGCCAGCAGCCAAGGGACTAGCTCTTACGAGCAGTACTTC. Protein: CASSQGTSSYEQYF.

The V and J genes are TRBV6-5 and TRBJ1-1, with D possibly TRBD1 on 6 matching bases. Germline lookup yields CDR1 MNHEY and CDR2 SVGAGI. Trimming stripped 2 bases from V and 2 bases from J, with 15 bases between. CDR3 length: 16 amino acids. CDR3 loop: CASSYNRGLGNTEAFF. CDR3 coding DNA: TGTGCCAGCAGTTACAATAGGGGGTTGGGAAACACTGAAGCTTTCTTT.

This clone showed up just a few times. This chain links TRBV19 with TRBJ2-5; tentatively, D is TRBD2 (6 bases). Trimming shortened V by 3 bases and J by 1 base, and 15 bases separated the two germline ends. CDR3 length: 16 amino acids. CDR1 is LNHDA and CDR2 is SQIVND in the germline V gene (reference sequence). CDR3 sequence (DNA): TGTGCCAGTAGTATTACCGGGACTGTACGCCAAGAGACCCAGTACTTC. Amino acid sequence: CASSITGTVRQETQYF.

Of note for this clone: The same CDR3 is also encoded by other DNA sequences in this sample. The chain uses TRBV6-6 and TRBJ1-2, with D possibly TRBD1 on 6 matching bases. CDR1 and CDR2 (germline): MNHNY, SVGAGI (reference sequence). There are 13 residues in the CDR3. The V end was cut by 6 bases, the J end by 2 bases, with 10 bases between. CDR3 coding DNA: TGTGCCAGCAGCCCAGACAGGAACTATGGCTACACCTTC. This sequence encodes CASSPDRNYGYTF.

J is TRBJ2-5 and V is TRBV30, with 7 bases aligning to TRBD1. V was clipped by 1 base and J by 5 bases; unmatched bases: 7. Germline V gene sequence: CDR1 GTSNPN, CDR2 SVGIG (reference sequence). The CDR3 extends over 14 amino acids. CDR3 sequence reads: CAWSADRVMETQYF. The CDR3 nucleotides read TGTGCCTGGAGTGCCGACAGGGTCATGGAGACCCAGTACTTC.

The chain joins TRBV11-2 to TRBJ1-1, with a possible D match to TRBD1 (6 bases). The germline V gene has CDR1 SGHAT and CDR2 FQNNGV. The V gene lost 5 bases and the J gene lost 11 bases, with 18 bases spanning the gap. This CDR3 is 13 amino acids long. CDR3 region: CASSLLTGPDAFF. CDR3 DNA: TGTGCCAGCAGCCTACTGACAGGCCCCGATGCTTTCTTT.

The chain is built from TRBV7-2 and TRBJ1-2; D is possibly TRBD1 (5 bases). Germline V gene lookup returns CDR1 SGHTA and CDR2 FQGNSA. There are 14 residues in the CDR3. Trimming removed 5 bases from V and 3 bases from J, with 13 bases in between. CDR3 nucleotide sequence: TGTGCCAGCAGCGCCCAGGGTGTTTACTATGGCTACACCTTC. Its protein is CASSAQGVYYGYTF.

The chain links TRBV7-9 to TRBJ2-1, with TRBD2 matching over 10 bases. After removal of 3 bases from V and 7 bases from J, the junction contained 12 bases not matched to a gene. The CDR3 length is 17 residues. Germline V gives CDR1 SEHNR, CDR2 FQNEAQ (reference sequence). CDR3 loop: CASSFALTGLANNEQFF. The DNA of the CDR3 is TGTGCCAGCAGCTTTGCACTGACGGGACTAGCGAATAATGAGCAGTTCTTC.

The chain uses TRBV9 and TRBJ1-5; possibly TRBD1 for D (5 bases). The germline V and J ends were trimmed by 3 bases and 6 bases, with 13 bases remaining between them. CDR1 is SGDLS and CDR2 is YYNGEE in the germline V gene. This CDR3 region has 14 residues. Here the CDR3 reads CASSAQGGGQPQHF. For the CDR3, the DNA is TGTGCCAGCAGCGCTCAGGGAGGTGGTCAGCCCCAGCATTTT.

The J gene is TRBJ1-2, the V gene TRBV7-9; D is perhaps TRBD1 (5 bases). The V end lost 10 bases, the J end lost 7 bases, and 25 bases lay between the germline ends. This CDR3 region has 15 residues. Germline V lookup: CDR1 SEHNR, CDR2 FQNEAQ (reference sequence). In DNA form, the CDR3 reads TGTGCCACCCTCGGTGGGGCCAGGAACGATGGTGGCTACACCTTC. Amino acid sequence: CATLGGARNDGGYTF.

V usage is TRBV7-8 and J usage is TRBJ1-5; tentative D call: TRBD1 (5 bases). The CDR3 totals 19 residues. V lost 5 bases and J 5 bases, leaving 28 bases between the germline ends. Germline V gives CDR1 SGHVS, CDR2 FQNEAQ. The CDR3 reads CASSPSAGPLFWSDQPQHF. As DNA, the CDR3 is TGTGCCAGCAGCCCGAGTGCGGGACCTTTATTTTGGTCCGATCAGCCCCAGCATTTT.

This chain's CDR3 is CASSPSGGEQFF. CDR3 coding DNA: TGCGCCAGCAGCCCCTCCGGGGGAGAGCAGTTCTTC. The chain combines TRBV10-1 with TRBJ2-1; maybe TRBD2 (6 bases). CDR1 WNHNN and CDR2 SYGVQD come from the germline V gene (reference sequence). With 6 bases removed from V and 10 bases from J, the gap between germline ends came to 13 bases. The CDR3 consists of 12 residues.

V is TRBV6-1 and J is TRBJ2-3; 7 bases agree with TRBD1. The CDR3 contains 15 residues. Trimming cost V 4 bases and J 0 bases; bases outside gene matches: 4. Germline CDR1 and CDR2: MNHNS and SASEGT. The DNA for the CDR3 is TGTGCCAGCAGTGGAGGGACAGCTAGCACAGATACGCAGTATTTT. It codes for CASSGGTASTDTQYF.

The chain uses TRBV7-3 and TRBJ2-2; D may be TRBD1 (6 bases). The CDR3 contains 15 residues. Germline V gene data show CDR1 as SGHTA and CDR2 as FQGTGA. V lost 5 bases, J lost 3 bases, and 13 bases lay in between. The CDR3 spells CASSRQGGDTGELFF. In nucleotides, the CDR3 is TGTGCCAGCAGCCGTCAAGGGGGTGACACCGGGGAGCTGTTTTTT.

This chain links TRBV30 with TRBJ2-7, with D possibly being TRBD2 (5 bases). V dropped 8 bases and J dropped 3 bases, with 8 bases sitting between them. The CDR3 has 10 residues. From germline, CDR1 is GTSNPN and CDR2 SVGIG (reference sequence). The CDR3 DNA sequence: TGTGCCATGAGGGACTACGAGCAGTACTTC. Its translation: CAMRDYEQYF.

The chain has TRBV27 and TRBJ2-7; possible D gene TRBD2, 7 bases. Trimming left V 7 bases short and J 5 bases short, with 18 bases between. CDR1 is MNHEY, CDR2 SMNVEV, per germline (reference sequence). This CDR3 comprises 14 residues. In DNA, the CDR3 is TGTGCCAGCACCCGCGGGGAGGGGGGAAACGAGCAGTACTTC. Its protein product is CASTRGEGGNEQYF.

The chain links TRBV12-5 to TRBJ2-6; D possibly corresponds to TRBD1 (6 bases). The germline V gene encodes CDR1 LGHNT and CDR2 FRNRAP. V was cut by 1 base and J by 0 bases, with 10 bases left in between. The CDR3 has 17 residues. CDR3 nucleotides: TGTGCTAGTGGTTTGGGCAGACAGGTCTCTGGGGCCAACGTCCTGACTTTC. It specifies CASGLGRQVSGANVLTF.

J is TRBJ1-1 and V is TRBV29-1, with D unclear. V lost 6 bases to trimming and J lost 3 bases, with 20 bases between them. Germline V CDR1 and CDR2: SQVTM, ANQGSEA. The CDR3 has 15 amino acids. The CDR3 protein is CSVTPSGRRDTEAFF. CDR3 DNA sequence: TGCAGCGTCACCCCTTCTGGGAGGAGGGACACTGAAGCTTTCTTT. Variable domain in full (rest from reference TRBV29-1 and TRBJ1-1): SAVISQKPSRDICQRGTSLTIQCQVDSQVTMMFWYRQQPGQSLTLIATANQGSEATYESGFVIDKFPISRPNLTFSTLTVSNMSPEDSSIYLCSVTPSGRRDTEAFFGQGTRLTVV.

This chain connects TRBV5-1 to TRBJ1-6; D is uncertain. The CDR3 is made up of 13 amino acids. V gave up 0 bases and J gave up 7 bases, with 5 bases separating them. The germline V gene encodes CDR1 SGHRS and CDR2 YFSETQ. As DNA, the CDR3 is TGCGCCAGCAGCTTGGCCAGGAATTCACCCCTCCACTTT. Translated, it gives CASSLARNSPLHF.

This clone has a single count. The chain is built from TRBV7-8 and TRBJ1-6, with D unclear. The CDR3 spans 15 residues. Germline V lookup: CDR1 SGHVS, CDR2 FQNEAQ. The V and J ends lost 1 base and 8 bases respectively, with 12 bases between them. As DNA, the CDR3 is TGTGCCAGCAGCTTAGATTCGCAGGCATATTCACCCCTCCACTTT. Residues: CASSLDSQAYSPLHF.

This clone was recorded only once. The J gene is TRBJ1-1, the V gene TRBV5-4; possible D gene TRBD1, 6 bases. Deletions cut 0 bases from V and 5 bases from J, with 11 bases between. Germline V gene sequence: CDR1 SGHNT, CDR2 YYREEE (reference sequence). The CDR3 is 14 amino acids. The DNA of the CDR3 is TGTGCCAGCAGCTTGGTCCAGGGGTTGACTGAAGCTTTCTTT. Translating gives CASSLVQGLTEAFF.

The chain is built from TRBV7-9 and TRBJ2-1, with TRBD2 identical over 8 bases. V was clipped by 7 bases and J by 4 bases; unmatched bases: 9. This CDR3 is 15 amino acids long. Germline CDR1 is SEHNR and CDR2 is FQNEAQ (reference sequence). The CDR3 here is CASIPTGGGYNEQFF. CDR3 DNA: TGTGCCAGCATCCCGACGGGCGGGGGGTACAATGAGCAGTTCTTC.

With regard to this clone: The germline gene is not matched at one end of the junction; a read error may be the cause. J is TRBJ2-1 and V is TRBV7-2; D gene ambiguous. The CDR3 is 15 amino acids. Germline-derived CDR1 and CDR2 are SGHTA and FQGNSA. For the CDR3, the DNA is TGTGCCAGCAGCTTAGTCCAGCCCGGAGCTAATGAACAGTTCTTC. Its translation is CASSLVQPGANEQFF.

V is TRBV11-3 and J is TRBJ2-3, with 8 bases lining up with TRBD1. The CDR3 is 16 amino acids. V shed 5 bases, J shed 3 bases, and the junction held 10 bases outside the gene matches. Germline-derived CDR1 and CDR2 are SGHNT and YENEEA. CDR3 DNA: TGTGCCAGCAGCCCGAGACAGGGGAAGAGAACAGATACGCAGTATTTT. This codes for CASSPRQGKRTDTQYF. Full variable domain (outside the CDR3, taken from reference TRBV11-3 and TRBJ2-3): EAGVVQSPRYKIIEKKQPVAFWCNPISGHNTLYWYLQNLGQGPELLIRYENEEAVDDSQLPKDRFSAERLKGVDSTLKIQPAELGDSAVYLCASSPRQGKRTDTQYFGPGTRLTVL.

This clone was observed once. The chain recombines TRBV28 with TRBJ2-7; D perhaps matches TRBD2 (5 bases). Looked up from germline, CDR1 is MDHEN and CDR2 is SYDVKM. The CDR3 is 15 residues long. Between the trimmed V and J ends, which lost 6 bases and 1 base, there was a span of 16 bases. In DNA form, the CDR3 reads TGTGCCAGCAGACTACATTCGGGGTTGTCCTACGAGCAGTACTTC. Protein sequence: CASRLHSGLSYEQYF.

This clone was recorded only once. The rearrangement joins TRBV11-2 to TRBJ1-1; D gene unclear. Trimming stripped 3 bases from V and 0 bases from J, with 14 bases between. Germline V lookup: CDR1 SGHAT, CDR2 FQNNGV. This CDR3 has 16 residues. The CDR3 is CASSLRVGMMNTEAFF. Here the CDR3 DNA reads TGTGCCAGCAGCTTGCGGGTGGGGATGATGAACACTGAAGCTTTCTTT.

The chain uses TRBV5-5 and TRBJ2-2; maybe TRBD1 (6 bases). This CDR3 spans 15 amino acids. Germline-derived CDR1 and CDR2 are SGHKS and YYEKEE (reference sequence). V lost 3 bases to trimming and J lost 5 bases, with 14 bases between them. In nucleotides, the CDR3 is TGTGCCAGCAGCTACCCACAGGGTGGGACCGGGGAGCTGTTTTTT. As protein: CASSYPQGGTGELFF. Looking up the rest from reference TRBV5-5 and TRBJ2-2 gives the full variable domain: DAGVTQSPTHLIKTRGQQVTLRCSPISGHKSVSWYQQVLGQGPQFIFQYYEKEERGRGNFPDRFSARQFPNYSSELNVNALLLGDSALYLCASSYPQGGTGELFFGEGSRLTVL.

CDR3 residues: CASSLPTGRETQYF. The CDR3 bases are TGTGCCAGCAGCTTACCGACAGGGCGGGAGACCCAGTACTTC. This chain links TRBV11-3 with TRBJ2-5, with 7 nucleotides matching TRBD1. The CDR3 runs to 14 residues. V shed 2 bases, J shed 5 bases, and the junction held 5 bases outside the gene matches. Germline V gene sequence: CDR1 SGHNT, CDR2 YENEEA.

This chain links TRBV9 with TRBJ2-1; TRBD2 matches at 11 bases. The CDR3 contains 16 residues. V gave up 3 bases and J gave up 4 bases; unmatched junction bases: 6. The V gene's germline CDR1 is SGDLS and CDR2 YYNGEE. This chain's CDR3 is CASSGTSGREYNEQFF. The CDR3 DNA follows: TGTGCCAGCAGCGGTACTAGCGGGAGAGAGTACAATGAGCAGTTCTTC. Full variable domain (outside the CDR3, taken from reference TRBV9 and TRBJ2-1): DSGVTQTPKHLITATGQRVTLRCSPRSGDLSVYWYQQSLDQGLQFLIQYYNGEERAKGNILERFSAQQFPDLHSELNLSSLELGDSALYFCASSGTSGREYNEQFFGPGTRLTVL.

The chain links TRBV7-3 to TRBJ1-1; D not certain. CDR3 length: 13 amino acids. The V and J ends lost 1 base and 1 base respectively, with 4 bases between them. Germline CDR1 is SGHTA and CDR2 is FQGTGA. The CDR3 reads CASSLRQNTEAFF. CDR3 DNA sequence: TGTGCCAGCAGCTTAAGGCAGAACACTGAAGCTTTCTTT.

The J gene is TRBJ1-5, the V gene TRBV2; D gene uncertain. CDR1 SNHLY and CDR2 FYNNEI come from the germline V gene. The V end was cut by 6 bases, the J end by 3 bases, with 15 bases between. The CDR3 is 15 amino acids. DNA for the CDR3: TGTGCCAGCAGCAGTAGGAGGGTCGTCAATCAGCCCCAGCATTTT. It codes for CASSSRRVVNQPQHF.